This TCR beta chain came from a study of beta chain features in type 1 diabetes. In the study overall: Across all samples, fewer than 140 million sorted cells were examined. Study-level results: The naive, central memory and Treg TCRB repertoires looked more alike in patients than they did in healthy donors. Shortening of TCRB CDR3s, moderate but significant, appeared in all four CD4+ subsets of Type 1 diabetes patients.

Germline V gives CDR1 GTSNPN, CDR2 SVGIG (reference sequence). V lost 0 bases and J 6 bases, leaving 9 bases between the germline ends. CDR3 length equals 13 residues. This clone was found a few times. Its matching antigen is unknown. Every bit of the isolated RNA underwent reverse transcription, so sequencing read expressed TCRB transcripts. Reads from naive, central memory and regulatory T cell samples averaged around 3.6 million. Assay: immunoSEQ multiplex PCR; the TCRdb copy retains only in-frame clones and omits some. The sample includes 220,000 or so clones, under 70% of them seen just once. The genes are TRBV30 and TRBJ2-1; a possible D gene is TRBD2 (6 bases). This TCR was recovered from a man aged 30 to 39 in good health. Sequenced: naive CD4+ T cells from blood. The CDR3 region has the DNA TGTGCCTGGAGTGTAATGACTAGCAATGAGCAGTTCTTC. Protein sequence: CAWSVMTSNEQFF.